These 30 T cell receptor beta chains share one sample of origin, sequenced in a study of cytomegalovirus exposure and HLA in healthy donors. Repertoires were generated with immunoSEQ multiplex PCR, while TCRdb's copy carries only in-frame clones and drops some. The sample lists hundreds of thousands of clones; about nine tenths were seen once. The sequencing sample was made of PBMCs. All receptors come from a young woman in good health and CMV-seronegative.

V gene TRBV7-6 combines with J gene TRBJ2-7, with D unresolved. The CDR3 consists of 12 residues. CDR1 SGHVS and CDR2 FNYEAQ come from the germline V gene. Trimming pared 2 bases from V and 2 bases from J, leaving 4 bases between. The CDR3 region has the DNA TGTGCCAGCAGCTTAAACACCTACGAGCAGTACTTC. This sequence encodes CASSLNTYEQYF.

The V gene is TRBV29-1, the J gene TRBJ2-4; TRBD1 or TRBD2 may be the D gene (6 bases each). CDR3 length: 10 amino acids. Germline V gene data show CDR1 as SQVTM and CDR2 as ANQGSEA. The V and J ends lost 0 bases and 15 bases respectively, with 9 bases between them. The CDR3 sequence: CSVEDRGLYF. The CDR3 region has the DNA TGCAGCGTTGAAGACAGGGGACTGTACTTC.

This chain connects TRBV9 to TRBJ2-3; TRBD2 matches at 10 bases. V lost 7 bases, J lost 1 base, and 6 bases stayed unmatched. The CDR3 extends over 15 amino acids. Germline CDR1 and CDR2: SGDLS and YYNGEE. CDR3 sequence: CASGTGTSGTDTQYF. As DNA, the CDR3 is TGTGCCAGCGGGACCGGGACTAGCGGCACAGATACGCAGTATTTT.

This clone came up a few times. J is TRBJ1-2 and V is TRBV5-4; 8 nucleotides match TRBD1. There are 14 residues in the CDR3. V lost 2 bases to trimming and J lost 7 bases; unmatched junction nucleotides: 7. Germline V gene sequence: CDR1 SGHNT, CDR2 YYREEE (reference sequence). CDR3 in DNA: TGTGCCAGCAGCTTCATCGGACAGGGTGCTGGCTACACCTTC. It is translated as CASSFIGQGAGYTF.

The V call is TRBV2, the J call TRBJ2-3, with D unresolved. Germline loops: CDR1 SNHLY, CDR2 FYNNEI. The CDR3 runs 11 residues. Trimming shortened V by 8 bases and J by 2 bases, and 5 bases separated the two germline ends. CDR3 coding DNA: TGTGCCAGCTACGTCACAGATACGCAGTATTTT. Amino acid sequence: CASYVTDTQYF.

For the CDR3, the DNA is TGTGCCAGCAGCTTAAGAACAGACGGGGAGCTGTTTTTT. Protein: CASSLRTDGELFF. V and J are TRBV7-7 and TRBJ2-2; no reliable D call. Trimming shortened V by 2 bases and J by 7 bases, and 8 bases separated the two germline ends. Germline values: CDR1 SSHAT, CDR2 FNYEAQ (reference sequence). This CDR3 has 13 residues. Combining the CDR3 with reference TRBV7-7 and TRBJ2-2 gives the whole variable domain GAGVSQSPRYKVTKRGQDVTLRCDPISSHATLYWYQQALGQGPEFLTYFNYEAQPDKSGLPSDRFSAERPEGSISTLTIQRTEQRDSAMYRCASSLRTDGELFFGEGSRLTVL.

The chain carries TRBV7-3 and TRBJ2-1, with D possibly called TRBD1 or TRBD2 (6 bases each). In germline, CDR1 is SGHTA, CDR2 FQGTGA. The CDR3 contains 14 residues. Trimming removed 8 bases from V and 1 base from J, with 12 bases in between. CDR3 nucleotides: TGTGCCAGCGGAGGGGGAGCTTCCTACAATGAGCAGTTCTTC. It specifies CASGGGASYNEQFF.

This clone was counted once. The genes are TRBV7-3 and TRBJ2-3; D ambiguous. Trimming pared 2 bases from V and 1 base from J, leaving 7 bases between. The CDR3 covers 14 residues. In germline, CDR1 is SGHTA, CDR2 FQGTGA. In nucleotides, the CDR3 is TGTGCCAGCAGCTTATTAGACGGCACAGATACGCAGTATTTT. It yields the protein CASSLLDGTDTQYF. Supplemented by reference TRBV7-3 and TRBJ2-3, the full variable domain reads GAGVSQTPSNKVTEKGKYVELRCDPISGHTALYWYRQSLGQGPEFLIYFQGTGAADDSGLPNDRFFAVRPEGSVSTLKIQRTERGDSAVYLCASSLLDGTDTQYFGPGTRLTVL.

The CDR3: CASSPGAIGTDTQYF. The CDR3 DNA reads as TGTGCCAGCAGTCCCGGGGCGATCGGCACAGATACGCAGTATTTT. The chain links TRBV27 to TRBJ2-3; tentatively, D is TRBD1 or TRBD2 (5 bases each). V was trimmed by 5 bases and J by 1 base, leaving 13 bases between them. The germline V gene encodes CDR1 MNHEY and CDR2 SMNVEV (reference sequence). CDR3 size: 15 residues.

The chain couples TRBV12-5 to TRBJ1-1; D is undetermined. CDR1 is LGHNT and CDR2 is FRNRAP in the germline V gene. Trimming removed 2 bases from V and 0 bases from J, with 4 bases in between. This CDR3 has 13 residues. The CDR3, as DNA: TGTGCTAGTGGTTTGAGACTGAACACTGAAGCTTTCTTT. Protein sequence: CASGLRLNTEAFF.

V gene TRBV7-8 combines with J gene TRBJ2-3, with 10 nucleotides matching TRBD2. The CDR3 runs to 18 residues. The ends lost 0 bases at V and 2 bases at J; junction bases unmatched: 8. Looked up from germline, CDR1 is SGHVS and CDR2 is FQNEAQ. CDR3 DNA sequence: TGTGCCAGCAGCTTAGCGCGGATAGCGGGAGGAGACACAGATACGCAGTATTTT. Translating gives CASSLARIAGGDTDTQYF.

V and J are TRBV7-8 and TRBJ1-2; D call uncertain. The ends were cut back, 5 bases at V and 2 bases at J, with 12 bases in the middle. CDR1 is SGHVS, CDR2 FQNEAQ, per germline. The CDR3 sequence is 14 residues long. As DNA, the CDR3 is TGTGCCAGCAGCCCGCGGGAAGGAAACTATGGCTACACCTTC. Its translation is CASSPREGNYGYTF. Full variable domain (rest looked up from reference TRBV7-8 and TRBJ1-2): GAGVSQSPRYKVAKRGQDVALRCDPISGHVSLFWYQQALGQGPEFLTYFQNEAQLDKSGLPSDRFFAERPEGSVSTLKIQRTQQEDSAVYLCASSPREGNYGYTFGSGTRLTVV.

V usage is TRBV6-1 and J usage is TRBJ1-5, with 10 bases aligning to TRBD1. The germline V gene encodes CDR1 MNHNS and CDR2 SASEGT. The CDR3 runs 15 residues. Germline trimming cut 0 bases from V and 6 bases from J; bases unmatched to any gene: 2. The chain's CDR3 is CASSEATGGGQPQHF. The CDR3 DNA follows: TGTGCCAGCAGTGAAGCGACAGGGGGCGGTCAGCCCCAGCATTTT.

This clone was seen once. The rearrangement joins TRBV29-1 to TRBJ2-1, with 7 bases matching TRBD2. Germline CDR1 and CDR2: SQVTM and ANQGSEA. Trimming removed 6 bases from V and 6 bases from J; junction bases left unmatched: 8. The CDR3 has 13 residues. CDR3 sequence reads: CSVSSSGSNEQFF. The CDR3, as DNA: TGCAGCGTGAGTTCTAGCGGATCCAATGAGCAGTTCTTC.

This chain connects TRBV5-6 to TRBJ2-2; D might be TRBD1 (5 bases). Germline lookup yields CDR1 SGHDT and CDR2 YYEEEE. V was trimmed by 1 base and J by 4 bases, leaving 17 bases between them. This CDR3 contains 17 residues. This CDR3 reads CASSLLWGAFVTGELFF. CDR3 nucleotide sequence: TGTGCCAGCAGCTTGTTGTGGGGCGCATTCGTCACCGGGGAGCTGTTTTTT. Variable domain in full (rest from reference TRBV5-6 and TRBJ2-2): DAGVTQSPTHLIKTRGQQVTLRCSPKSGHDTVSWYQQALGQGPQFIFQYYEEEERQRGNFPDRFSGHQFPNYSSELNVNALLLGDSALYLCASSLLWGAFVTGELFFGEGSRLTVL.

The chain links TRBV9 to TRBJ2-7, with 8 bases identical to TRBD2. J gave up 0 bases and V 3 bases, and 2 bases lay outside the gene matches. The CDR3 spans 14 residues. Germline CDR1 and CDR2: SGDLS and YYNGEE. CDR3 sequence reads: CASSASGYSYEQYF. The CDR3 coding sequence is TGTGCCAGCAGCGCTAGCGGGTACTCCTACGAGCAGTACTTC. Filled out from reference TRBV9 and TRBJ2-7, the complete variable domain reads DSGVTQTPKHLITATGQRVTLRCSPRSGDLSVYWYQQSLDQGLQFLIQYYNGEERAKGNILERFSAQQFPDLHSELNLSSLELGDSALYFCASSASGYSYEQYFGPGTRLTVT.

The V gene is TRBV5-1, the J gene TRBJ2-7; 11 positions agree with TRBD2. The trim removed 4 bases at V and 3 bases at J, leaving 6 bases unmatched. Germline CDR1 reads SGHRS; CDR2 reads YFSETQ. There are 15 residues in the CDR3. The CDR3 protein is CASSEGTSGNYEQYF. Here the CDR3 DNA reads TGCGCCAGCAGCGAAGGGACTAGCGGAAACTACGAGCAGTACTTC.

The chain couples TRBV27 to TRBJ1-2; no clear D gene. V lost 4 bases and J lost 8, with 17 bases in between. Germline CDR1 is MNHEY and CDR2 is SMNVEV (reference sequence). CDR3 length equals 14 residues. CDR3 sequence: CASSSGVRVRGYTF. Here the CDR3 DNA reads TGTGCCAGCAGTTCCGGGGTCCGAGTGAGAGGCTACACCTTC.

The rearrangement joins TRBV5-1 to TRBJ1-1, with D tentatively TRBD1 (6 bases). Germline-derived CDR1 and CDR2 are SGHRS and YFSETQ. V was shortened by 5 bases and J by 10 bases, with 12 bases between the two germline ends. The CDR3 is 11 residues long. The CDR3 sequence: CASSGGVGAFF. The CDR3, as DNA: TGCGCCAGCAGTGGGGGCGTAGGAGCTTTCTTT.

The rearrangement links TRBV13 to TRBJ2-1; D tentatively reads TRBD1 or TRBD2 (5 bases each). V shed 5 bases and J shed 3 bases, with 17 bases lying between them. The CDR3 runs 16 residues. Germline V lookup: CDR1 PRHDT, CDR2 FYEKMQ (reference sequence). This chain's CDR3 is CASSSSQGAVYNEQFF. The CDR3 DNA is TGTGCCAGCAGCAGCTCCCAGGGAGCGGTCTACAATGAGCAGTTCTTC.

V and J are TRBV25-1 and TRBJ2-7; either TRBD1 or TRBD2 may supply D (5 bases each). The ends were cut back, 4 bases at V and 3 bases at J, with 19 bases in the middle. CDR3 length: 16 residues. CDR1 and CDR2 (germline): MGHDK, SYGVNS. CDR3 bases: TGTGCCAGCAGTGGGACTCCTTACGGACATCACTACGAGCAGTACTTC. It encodes CASSGTPYGHHYEQYF.

As for this clone: At one end the junction does not follow the germline gene, possibly because of a read error. The gene calls are TRBV7-6 and TRBJ2-6; D may be TRBD1 (5 bases). The germline gives CDR1 SGHVS, CDR2 FNYEAQ. This CDR3 spans 16 amino acids. This chain's CDR3 is CASSPYRLTGVNVLTF. DNA of the CDR3: TGTGCCAGCAGCCCATACAGGCTTACTGGGGTCAACGTCCTGACTTTC.

The gene calls are TRBV2 and TRBJ2-7; no clear D. Trimming took off 6 bases at V and 0 bases at J, with 12 bases between the two ends. The CDR3 covers 14 residues. Germline-derived CDR1 and CDR2 are SNHLY and FYNNEI. The DNA of the CDR3 is TGTGCCAGCAGAGTCCCGCTTAGCTCCTACGAGCAGTACTTC. It encodes CASRVPLSSYEQYF.

The rearrangement uses TRBV7-9 and TRBJ1-5; no clear D. Trimming took off 2 bases at V and 0 bases at J, with 5 bases between the two ends. CDR3 length: 14 residues. CDR1 and CDR2 from the germline V gene are SEHNR and FQNEAQ (reference sequence). CDR3 coding DNA: TGTGCCAGCAGCTTACAGGATAGCAATCAGCCCCAGCATTTT. Translation: CASSLQDSNQPQHF.

V usage is TRBV5-1 and J usage is TRBJ2-1; 10 bases are shared with TRBD2. Germline values: CDR1 SGHRS, CDR2 YFSETQ. V lost 3 bases and J lost 0; bases outside the gene matches: 6. The CDR3 runs 17 residues. CDR3 residues: CASSWGASGSSYNEQFF. The DNA for the CDR3 is TGCGCCAGCAGCTGGGGGGCTAGCGGGAGCTCCTACAATGAGCAGTTCTTC.

The chain links TRBV27 to TRBJ1-1, with 7 bases matching TRBD1. CDR3 length: 14 amino acids. V was pared by 5 bases and J by 6 bases, with 9 bases of the junction left unmatched. Germline V gives CDR1 MNHEY, CDR2 SMNVEV (reference sequence). CDR3 in amino acids: CASSPLQGRSEAFF. CDR3 DNA: TGTGCCAGCAGTCCTCTACAGGGGAGGTCTGAAGCTTTCTTT.

The chain couples TRBV6-1 to TRBJ2-2, with D unresolved. Trimming removed 8 bases at V and 4 bases at J, with 11 bases between. This CDR3 is built from 13 residues. Germline CDR1 and CDR2: MNHNS and SASEGT. The CDR3 DNA reads TGTGCCAGCTATTTCGGCTTCACCGGGGAGCTGTTTTTT. Amino acids: CASYFGFTGELFF.

This clone was counted between two and nine times. This chain joins TRBV13 and TRBJ2-2, with no clear D. Trimming took off 5 bases at V and 0 bases at J, with 13 bases between the two ends. Germline V gives CDR1 PRHDT, CDR2 FYEKMQ (reference sequence). This CDR3 has 16 residues. CDR3 residues: CASSPWSLANTGELFF. The DNA for the CDR3 is TGTGCCAGCAGCCCCTGGTCTTTGGCGAACACCGGGGAGCTGTTTTTT.

The chain recombines TRBV4-1 with TRBJ2-1; D possibly corresponds to TRBD2 (5 bases). Trimming left V 4 bases short and J 6 bases short, with 13 bases between. The CDR3 sequence is 14 residues long. Germline assignment: CDR1 MGHRA and CDR2 YSYEKL. The CDR3 coding sequence is TGCGCCAGCAGCCTCGGTTCGGGGATCAATGAGCAGTTCTTC. It translates to CASSLGSGINEQFF.

The chain recombines TRBV6-4 with TRBJ2-7; 7 nucleotides match TRBD2. The CDR3 spans 12 residues. With V trimmed by 6 bases and J by 7 bases, 6 bases remained unmatched. Germline V gene data show CDR1 as MRHNA and CDR2 as SNTAGT. CDR3 residues: CASRSGIVEQYF. The CDR3 DNA reads as TGTGCCAGCAGAAGCGGGATAGTTGAGCAGTACTTC.